A selection of T cell receptor beta chains follows, all from one sample in a study of shared clonotypes between healthy human individuals. This table comes from immunoSEQ multiplex PCR, and its TCRdb copy is limited to in-frame clones, with some not included. Seen here are some 980,000 clones, more than 75% observed once, and the top ten hold approximately 1.5%. Sample: memory CD4+ T cells sorted from blood. All receptors come from a man younger than 35 in good health. Each CDR3 is given with its conserved first and last residue. A D gene is named only where the DNA matches it firmly. Size values are once, few and many counts, or a class for expanded clones, and some rows have none.

abundance,v_gene,j_gene,d_gene,CDR3aa,CDR3nt
-,TRBV2,TRBJ1-4,-,CASSEGGGKPGGIREKLFF,TGTGCCAGCAGTGAAGGGGGCGGAAAGCCGGGAGGGATTCGAGAAAAACTGTTTTTT
-,TRBV5-6,TRBJ2-7,-,CASSFTMGGQKEQYF,TGTGCCAGCAGCTTCACTATGGGAGGACAGAAGGAGCAGTACTTC
-,TRBV5-8,TRBJ2-5,TRBD1,CASSPGTGQETQYF,TGTGCCAGCAGCCCCGGGACAGGGCAGGAGACCCAGTACTTC
once,TRBV30,TRBJ1-6,TRBD1,CAWSVRRQGAPPLHF,TGTGCCTGGAGTGTACGACGACAGGGGGCACCACCCCTCCACTTT
few,TRBV7-8,TRBJ1-5,-,CASRPTGNSNQPQHF,TGTGCCAGCAGACCCACAGGGAATAGCAATCAGCCCCAGCATTTT
-,TRBV2,TRBJ1-2,-,CASSAQVTTYGYTF,TGTGCCAGCAGTGCACAGGTTACTACCTATGGCTACACCTTC
-,TRBV29-1,TRBJ1-4,TRBD1,CSVSTNTRGEKLFF,TGCAGCGTTTCCACGAATACCAGGGGGGAAAAACTGTTTTTT
-,TRBV7-2,TRBJ1-1,-,CASSLLATEAFF,TGTGCCAGCAGCTTATTAGCCACTGAAGCTTTCTTT
-,TRBV6-5,TRBJ1-1,-,CASSYLGANTEAFF,TGTGCCAGCAGTTATCTGGGGGCAAACACTGAAGCTTTCTTT
-,TRBV5-3,TRBJ1-4,-,CARSAGTRNPNEKLFF,TGTGCCAGAAGCGCGGGCACGAGGAACCCTAATGAAAAACTGTTTTTT
-,TRBV18,TRBJ2-1,TRBD1,CASSGQDNYNEQFF,TGTGCCAGCTCGGGACAGGATAACTACAATGAGCAGTTCTTC
-,TRBV2,TRBJ1-5,-,CASVAGLSNQPQHF,TGTGCCAGCGTCGCAGGGTTGAGCAATCAGCCCCAGCATTTT
once,TRBV6-5,TRBJ2-7,TRBD1,CASSYSDRGSYEQYF,TGTGCCAGCAGTTACTCGGACAGGGGATCATACGAGCAGTACTTC
many,TRBV5-1,TRBJ1-1,-,CASSFGTLGTEAFF,TGCGCCAGCAGCTTCGGGACACTTGGCACTGAAGCTTTCTTT